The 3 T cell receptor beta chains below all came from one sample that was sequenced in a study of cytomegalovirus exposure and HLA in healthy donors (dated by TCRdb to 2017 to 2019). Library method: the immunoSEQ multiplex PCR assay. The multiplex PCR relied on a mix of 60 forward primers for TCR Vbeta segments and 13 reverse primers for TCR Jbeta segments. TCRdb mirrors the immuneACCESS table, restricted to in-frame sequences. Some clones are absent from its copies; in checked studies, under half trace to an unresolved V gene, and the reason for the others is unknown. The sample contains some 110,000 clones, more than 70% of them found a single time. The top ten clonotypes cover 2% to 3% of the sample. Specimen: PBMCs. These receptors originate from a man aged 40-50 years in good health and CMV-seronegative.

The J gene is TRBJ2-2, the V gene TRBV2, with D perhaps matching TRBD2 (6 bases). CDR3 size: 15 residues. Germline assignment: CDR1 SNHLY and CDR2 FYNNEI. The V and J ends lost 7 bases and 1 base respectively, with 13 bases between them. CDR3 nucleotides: TGTGCCAGCAAAGGCAGCGGGCAGAACACCGGGGAGCTGTTTTTT. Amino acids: CASKGSGQNTGELFF.

This chain's CDR3 is CASRSGAGTAQPQHF. The CDR3, as DNA: TGTGCCAGCAGGTCAGGAGCGGGTACGGCGCAGCCCCAGCATTTT. V gene TRBV27 combines with J gene TRBJ1-5; D gene uncertain. Germline V CDR1 and CDR2: MNHEY, SMNVEV (reference sequence). This CDR3 contains 15 residues. The V end lost 6 bases, the J end lost 7 bases, and 19 bases lay between the germline ends.

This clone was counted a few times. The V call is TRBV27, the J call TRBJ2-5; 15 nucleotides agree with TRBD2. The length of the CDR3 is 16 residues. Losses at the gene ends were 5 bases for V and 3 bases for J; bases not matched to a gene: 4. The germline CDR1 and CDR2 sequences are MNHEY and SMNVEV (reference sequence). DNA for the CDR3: TGTGCCAGCAGTGGGACTAGCGGGGGGATTGAAGAGACCCAGTACTTC. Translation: CASSGTSGGIEETQYF.